The next 20 T cell receptor beta chains were all read from a single sample in a study of cytomegalovirus exposure and HLA in healthy donors. The study ran its PCR with 60 Vbeta and 13 Jbeta primers. Only in-frame clones appear in the TCRdb table, and some are missing; sequencing was by immunoSEQ multiplex PCR. The table shows some 170,000 clones, with approximately 72% occurring only once. Material: PBMCs. These receptors came from a human donor in good health.

The J gene is TRBJ2-5, the V gene TRBV5-1; tentatively, D is TRBD1 (6 bases). CDR3 length: 14 residues. Germline-derived CDR1 and CDR2 are SGHRS and YFSETQ. Deletions cut 4 bases from V and 5 bases from J, with 15 bases between. CDR3 nucleotides: TGCGCCAGCAGCACAGGGACGAGGAGGGAGACCCAGTACTTC. It translates to CASSTGTRRETQYF.

This chain connects TRBV7-8 to TRBJ2-7, with 7 bases fitting TRBD2. The CDR3 is 13 residues long. J lost 11 bases, V lost 1 base, and 8 bases had no gene match. CDR1 is SGHVS and CDR2 is FQNEAQ in the germline V gene. CDR3 region: CASSLDTGGVEYF. As DNA, the CDR3 is TGTGCCAGCAGCTTAGACACGGGGGGTGTCGAGTACTTC.

The chain combines TRBV27 with TRBJ1-2; D gene unclear. Trimming removed 6 bases from V and 4 bases from J, with 12 bases in between. The germline V gene encodes CDR1 MNHEY and CDR2 SMNVEV (reference sequence). CDR3 size: 13 residues. CDR3 sequence (DNA): TGTGCCAGCAGCTTCGGACTCCTCTATGGCTACACCTTC. Protein product: CASSFGLLYGYTF.

This chain links TRBV6-5 with TRBJ1-5; TRBD1 aligns across 7 bases. Unmatched junction bases numbered 11, after V lost 2 bases and J lost 7 bases. This CDR3 is built from 16 residues. Germline V gene lookup returns CDR1 MNHEY and CDR2 SVGAGI. CDR3 region: CASSYKPGQTVQPQHF. The CDR3 region has the DNA TGTGCCAGCAGTTACAAACCGGGACAGACAGTCCAGCCCCAGCATTTT.

The genes are TRBV29-1 and TRBJ2-2, with a weak D call TRBD2 (6 bases). There are 13 residues in the CDR3. Germline V gene lookup returns CDR1 SQVTM and CDR2 ANQGSEA. Trimming pared 6 bases from V and 7 bases from J, leaving 15 bases between. The CDR3 DNA reads TGCAGCGTGGCCCAGGGTAGCGGCGGGGAGCTGTTTTTT. Translation gives CSVAQGSGGELFF.

V is TRBV7-8 and J is TRBJ2-7; TRBD1 might be the D (6 bases). V lost 1 base and J lost 5, with 15 bases in between. CDR3 size: 15 residues. The germline CDR1 and CDR2 sequences are SGHVS and FQNEAQ. The CDR3 is CASSLDLQGQNEQYF. CDR3 nucleotide sequence: TGTGCCAGCAGCTTAGATCTACAGGGTCAAAACGAGCAGTACTTC.

This chain uses TRBV18 with TRBJ2-7; the match to TRBD1 covers 10 bases. V shed 3 bases and J 2 bases; nucleotides not matched to a gene: 4. The CDR3 consists of 15 residues. Germline values: CDR1 KGHSH, CDR2 LQKENI. For the CDR3, the DNA is TGTGCCAGCTCACCTCCTGGGACAGGGGCCTACGAGCAGTACTTC. Protein sequence: CASSPPGTGAYEQYF.

The rearrangement uses TRBV7-2 and TRBJ1-2; TRBD1 aligns across 7 bases. Germline assignment: CDR1 SGHTA and CDR2 FQGNSA. Trimming removed 5 bases from V and 5 bases from J; junction bases left unmatched: 11. The CDR3 is made up of 15 amino acids. The CDR3 loop reads CASSPTGQISYGYTF. For the CDR3, the DNA is TGTGCCAGCAGCCCGACGGGACAGATCTCATATGGCTACACCTTC. The variable domain in full, completed from reference TRBV7-2 and TRBJ1-2, reads GAGVSQSPSNKVTEKGKDVELRCDPISGHTALYWYRQSLGQGLEFLIYFQGNSAPDKSGLPSDRFSAERTGGSVSTLTIQRTQQEDSAVYLCASSPTGQISYGYTFGSGTRLTVV.

As to this clone: At one boundary the junction diverges from the germline segment, which might be a read error. The genes are TRBV7-7 and TRBJ2-5; 7 bases are a match to TRBD1. In germline, CDR1 is SSHAT, CDR2 FNYEAQ (reference sequence). The CDR3 length is 15 residues. The CDR3 region is CASSPLRDRQETQYF. CDR3 in DNA: TGTGCTAGCAGCCCGCTCCGGGACAGACAAGAGACCCAGTACTTC.

The chain has TRBV29-1 and TRBJ1-1; TRBD1 matches 11 bases. CDR1 is SQVTM, CDR2 ANQGSEA, per germline. The J segment lost 10 bases and the V segment lost 6 bases, leaving 10 bases of the junction unmatched. The CDR3 has 13 amino acids. The CDR3 DNA reads TGCAGCGTGACGGGACAGGGGGTCGGTGGAGCTTTCTTT. It encodes CSVTGQGVGGAFF.

This chain connects TRBV6-1 to TRBJ2-4; 7 bases map to TRBD2. V shed 2 bases, J shed 6 bases, and the junction held 10 bases outside the gene matches. The CDR3 has 16 residues. Per the germline V gene, CDR1 is MNHNS and CDR2 is SASEGT. The CDR3 is CASSELAMGEGNIQYF. The CDR3 region has the DNA TGTGCCAGCAGTGAATTGGCAATGGGGGAGGGAAACATTCAGTACTTC.

This chain joins TRBV7-9 and TRBJ2-6; D may be TRBD1 (6 bases). With 4 bases removed from V and 1 base from J, the gap between germline ends came to 11 bases. The CDR3 covers 16 residues. Per the germline V gene, CDR1 is SEHNR and CDR2 is FQNEAQ (reference sequence). CDR3 in DNA: TGTGCCAGCAGCTACACAGGGCTATCTGGGGCCAACGTCCTGACTTTC. Translated, it gives CASSYTGLSGANVLTF.

The chain carries TRBV4-1 and TRBJ1-1; 7 bases map to TRBD1. From germline, CDR1 is MGHRA and CDR2 YSYEKL. CDR3 length: 15 residues. V was clipped by 1 base and J by 4 bases; unmatched bases: 6. The DNA for the CDR3 is TGCGCCAGCAGCCAAGCGTGGGCAGGGGGCACTGAAGCTTTCTTT. Its translation is CASSQAWAGGTEAFF.

This clone was detected a few times. CDR3: CASSHGQGGNEKLFF. CDR3 DNA: TGCGCCAGCAGCCACGGACAGGGTGGGAATGAAAAACTGTTTTTT. The rearrangement uses TRBV4-1 and TRBJ1-4; 8 nucleotides line up with TRBD1. CDR1 MGHRA and CDR2 YSYEKL come from the germline V gene. Trimming cost V 3 bases and J 5 bases; bases outside gene matches: 5. The CDR3 consists of 15 residues.

In DNA, the CDR3 is TGTGCCAGTAGTATAGAGGGCAGGCAACGAGCTTTCTTT. Translating it yields CASSIEGRQRAFF. The rearrangement links TRBV19 to TRBJ1-1; unclear D gene. The CDR3 contains 13 residues. In germline, CDR1 is LNHDA, CDR2 SQIVND (reference sequence). With 0 bases removed from V and 10 bases from J, the gap between germline ends came to 12 bases.

The chain is built from TRBV25-1 and TRBJ1-2; D not certain. CDR1 and CDR2 (germline): MGHDK, SYGVNS. Trimming left V 3 bases short and J 5 bases short, with 4 bases between. The CDR3 consists of 11 residues. The CDR3: CASSETYGYTF. In nucleotides, the CDR3 is TGTGCCAGCAGTGAGACATATGGCTACACCTTC.

Comments on this clone: Sequence at one end of the junction differs from germline and may be a read error. J is TRBJ1-1 and V is TRBV7-7; tentative D call: TRBD1 (6 bases). Germline CDR1 and CDR2: SSHAT and FNYEAQ (reference sequence). The CDR3 runs 13 residues. The CDR3 DNA is TGTGCTAGCAAGGAGGCAGGGGCCACTGAAGCTTTCTTT. Translation gives CASKEAGATEAFF.

The chain carries TRBV15 and TRBJ1-5; no firm D call. Trimming removed 4 bases from V and 0 bases from J, with 4 bases in between. The CDR3 has 13 residues. Germline-derived CDR1 and CDR2 are LNHNV and YYDKDF (reference sequence). The CDR3 DNA sequence: TGTGCCACCAGCACCAATAGCAATCAGCCCCAGCATTTT. It is translated as CATSTNSNQPQHF.

This clone was observed a handful of times. The J gene is TRBJ1-1, the V gene TRBV4-1; 10 bases line up with TRBD1. Germline V gene sequence: CDR1 MGHRA, CDR2 YSYEKL. Trimming removed 0 bases from V and 8 bases from J; junction bases left unmatched: 6. The CDR3 is made up of 15 amino acids. CDR3 coding DNA: TGCGCCAGCAGCCAAGATCCGGACAGGGGGTACGAAGCTTTCTTT. Translation gives CASSQDPDRGYEAFF.

This chain connects TRBV19 to TRBJ1-1; D unresolved. V shed 5 bases and J shed 7 bases, with 14 bases lying between them. The V gene's germline CDR1 is LNHDA and CDR2 SQIVND (reference sequence). The length of the CDR3 is 13 residues. The CDR3 spells CASSPGMGCEAFF. CDR3 DNA sequence: TGTGCCAGTAGTCCGGGGATGGGGTGTGAAGCTTTCTTT.